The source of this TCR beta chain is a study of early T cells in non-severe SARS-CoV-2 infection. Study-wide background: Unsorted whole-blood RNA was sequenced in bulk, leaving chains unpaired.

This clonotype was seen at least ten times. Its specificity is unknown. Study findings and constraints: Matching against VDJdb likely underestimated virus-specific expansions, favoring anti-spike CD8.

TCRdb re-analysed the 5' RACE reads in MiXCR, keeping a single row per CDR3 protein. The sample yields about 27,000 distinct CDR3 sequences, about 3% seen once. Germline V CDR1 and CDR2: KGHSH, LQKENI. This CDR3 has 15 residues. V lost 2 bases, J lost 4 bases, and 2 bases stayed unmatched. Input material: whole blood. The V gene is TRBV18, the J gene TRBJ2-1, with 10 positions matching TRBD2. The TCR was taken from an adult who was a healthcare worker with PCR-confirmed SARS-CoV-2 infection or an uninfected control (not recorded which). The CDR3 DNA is TGTGCCAGCTCACCAACTAGCGGGGTGTACAATGAGCAGTTCTTC. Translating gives CASSPTSGVYNEQFF.